The rows below give T cell receptor beta chains drawn from one sample of a study of T cell responses to AZD1222 COVID-19 vaccine. This table comes from immunoSEQ multiplex PCR, and its TCRdb copy is limited to in-frame clones, with some not included. The repertoire consists of 95,000 to 150,000 clones, with roughly nine tenths occurring once and the leading ten covering 5% to 6.5%. Sequencing was performed on peripheral blood, taken on day 0 of AZD1222 vaccination. All receptors come from an adult in good health. CDR3s include the opening cysteine and the closing phenylalanine or tryptophan. The D gene is left open where the match is weak. Where a row states a size, it is once, few, many or the class of an expanded clone; other rows omit it.

j_call clone_size v_call d_call cdr3_aa cdr3_nt
TRBJ2-7 - TRBV30 - CAWTVLDEQYF TGTGCCTGGACCGTCCTGGACGAGCAGTACTTC
TRBJ1-2 - TRBV7-2 - CASSLDGGRINYGYTF TGTGCCAGCAGCTTAGATGGGGGACGAATTAACTATGGCTACACCTTC
TRBJ2-1 - TRBV24-1 - CATSFSGVEQFF TGTGCCACCAGTTTCTCTGGAGTTGAGCAGTTCTTC
TRBJ2-3 - TRBV14 - CASSQGDSGRSDTQYF TGTGCCAGCAGCCAAGGCGACAGCGGACGGTCAGATACGCAGTATTTT
TRBJ2-3 - TRBV11-1 - CASSFSVGPDTQYF TGTGCCAGCAGCTTTTCGGTAGGTCCAGATACGCAGTATTTT
TRBJ2-3 - TRBV5-1 - CASTSQGKADTQYF TGCGCCAGCACTTCCCAGGGGAAGGCAGATACGCAGTATTTT
TRBJ2-1 - TRBV15 - CATSDLDPSYNEQFF TGTGCCACCAGCGACCTAGACCCCTCCTACAATGAGCAGTTCTTC
TRBJ2-7 - TRBV28 - CASSLVGTSYEQYF TGTGCCAGCAGTTTGGTTGGGACTTCCTACGAGCAGTACTTC
TRBJ1-1 - TRBV5-1 TRBD1 CASTGGTGTLSTEAFF TGCGCCAGCACCGGAGGGACAGGGACCCTGTCCACTGAAGCTTTCTTT
TRBJ1-4 - TRBV24-1 TRBD1 CATSDLVRGRPEKLFF TGTGCCACCAGTGATTTAGTCAGGGGGCGCCCTGAAAAACTGTTTTTT
TRBJ2-7 few TRBV6-5 - CASSYSPSTSYEQYF TGTGCCAGCAGTTACAGTCCGTCTACCTCCTACGAGCAGTACTTC
TRBJ1-5 - TRBV30 TRBD1 CAWSLTGVTGFNQPQHF TGTGCCTGGAGTTTGACAGGGGTAACGGGGTTCAATCAGCCCCAGCATTTT
TRBJ1-4 - TRBV27 - CASSLRGREKLFF TGTGCCAGCAGTTTAAGGGGTAGAGAAAAACTGTTTTTT
TRBJ2-1 - TRBV9 - CASSVEAGSKDEQFF TGTGCCAGCAGCGTAGAGGCAGGATCTAAGGATGAGCAGTTCTTC
TRBJ1-2 - TRBV5-1 - CASSSGMGGDGYTF TGCGCCAGCAGCTCAGGGATGGGGGGCGACGGCTACACCTTC
TRBJ1-1 - TRBV20-1 - CSASVGTEAFF TGCAGTGCTAGTGTGGGGACTGAAGCTTTCTTT
TRBJ1-6 - TRBV19 TRBD1 CASSIVRDRGNSPLHF TGTGCCAGTAGTATAGTCCGGGACAGGGGTAATTCACCCCTCCACTTT
TRBJ2-5 - TRBV5-1 TRBD2 CASSSGGGQETQYF TGCGCCAGCAGCTCCGGGGGGGGTCAAGAGACCCAGTACTTC
TRBJ1-1 - TRBV4-1 - CASTPRLEIMNTEAFF TGCGCCAGCACGCCCCGATTAGAGATCATGAACACTGAAGCTTTCTTT
TRBJ1-2 - TRBV6-1 - CASSEVGFQTSLRDYGYTF TGTGCCAGCAGTGAAGTGGGGTTCCAAACCTCTCTTCGCGACTATGGCTACACCTTC
TRBJ1-1 - TRBV15 - CATSRIRVGMNTEAFF TGTGCCACCAGCAGAATCAGGGTGGGGATGAACACTGAAGCTTTCTTT
TRBJ1-6 many TRBV10-1 - CASSEEQTNSPLHF TGCGCCAGCAGTGAGGAACAGACAAATTCACCCCTCCACTTT
TRBJ2-7 - TRBV5-1 - CASSLDSHIIDEQYF TGCGCCAGCAGCTTGGACAGCCATATTATAGACGAGCAGTACTTC
TRBJ1-6 - TRBV12-3/TRBV12-4 - CASRPGRDSPLHF TGTGCCAGCAGACCAGGGCGGGATTCACCCCTCCACTTT
TRBJ1-5 - TRBV10-2 TRBD1 CASSSDRFWQPQHF TGCGCCAGCAGTTCGGACAGGTTTTGGCAGCCCCAGCATTTT
TRBJ2-2 - TRBV19 - CASTWSLSGELFF TGTGCCAGTACTTGGTCCCTGAGCGGGGAGCTGTTTTTT
TRBJ2-7 - TRBV5-8 TRBD2 CASSAGLAAVGNF TGTGCCAGCAGCGCTGGACTAGCGGCGGTGGGGAACTTC
TRBJ2-3 - TRBV6-5 - CASLSERTDTQYF TGTGCCAGCCTTAGCGAACGCACAGATACGCAGTATTTT
TRBJ1-6 - TRBV5-1 - CASSPGHLSYNSPLHF TGCGCCAGCAGTCCGGGACATCTCTCCTATAATTCACCCCTCCACTTT
TRBJ1-1 - TRBV19 - CASSHKGANTEAFF TGTGCCAGTAGTCACAAAGGAGCGAACACTGAAGCTTTCTTT
TRBJ1-3 - TRBV30 - CAWSRGGNTIYF TGTGCCTGGAGTAGAGGGGGAAACACCATATATTTT
TRBJ2-1 - TRBV5-1 - CASSQGPGSYNEQFF TGCGCCAGCAGTCAAGGGCCAGGCTCCTACAATGAGCAGTTCTTC
TRBJ2-1 - TRBV7-8 - CASSSQAGTHYNEQFF TGTGCCAGCAGCTCGCAGGCCGGGACACACTACAATGAGCAGTTCTTC
TRBJ2-1 - TRBV19 TRBD2 CASSMVGRLAGYNEQFF TGTGCCAGTAGTATGGTAGGACGGCTAGCGGGATACAATGAGCAGTTCTTC
TRBJ2-2 - TRBV13 - CASRRVIGTLNTGELFF TGTGCCAGCAGACGCGTGATCGGGACACTGAACACCGGGGAGCTGTTTTTT
TRBJ2-2 once TRBV10-1 TRBD2 CASSDGTSNKDGELFF TGCGCCAGCAGCGACGGGACTAGCAATAAAGACGGGGAGCTGTTTTTT
TRBJ1-2 once TRBV5-6 TRBD1 CATRTGATSGGYTF TGTGCCACCCGGACAGGGGCAACCTCGGGCGGCTACACCTTC
TRBJ1-6 - TRBV18 - CASSPGTGDSPLHF TGTGCCAGCTCACCGGGGACGGGAGATTCACCCCTCCACTTT
TRBJ1-5 - TRBV18 - CASSPVAYSNQPQHF TGTGCCAGCTCACCAGTAGCTTATAGCAATCAGCCCCAGCATTTT
TRBJ2-5 - TRBV29-1 TRBD2 CSVGSGLAGLGETQYF TGCAGCGTTGGATCCGGGCTAGCGGGATTAGGAGAGACCCAGTACTTC
TRBJ1-5 - TRBV19 - CASSINRGGVSNQPQHF TGTGCCAGTAGTATAAATCGTGGAGGGGTAAGCAATCAGCCCCAGCATTTT
TRBJ2-5 - TRBV6-5 - CASRTGLQETQYF TGTGCCAGCAGGACCGGGCTCCAAGAGACCCAGTACTTC